The 4 T cell receptor beta chains below were found in one sample sequenced in a study of blood T cell repertoires in COVID-19. Clones were sequenced by immunoSEQ multiplex PCR, and TCRdb holds only the in-frame ones, with some missing. The sample has about 280,000 clones, around nine tenths seen once; the top ten hold approximately 11%. Sequencing was done on a sample of peripheral blood. The source of these receptors is a woman aged 30 to 39 with COVID-19, enrolled during active disease.

The V and J genes are TRBV6-2 or TRBV6-3 and TRBJ1-5; unclear D gene. The CDR3 totals 13 residues. Trimming stripped 0 bases from V and 5 bases from J, with 5 bases between. Germline CDR1 and CDR2: MNHEY and SVGEGT. The CDR3 DNA follows: TGTGCCAGCAGTTACTCAGAGTATCAGCCCCAGCATTTT. It encodes CASSYSEYQPQHF.

The rearrangement links TRBV24-1 to TRBJ1-5; tentatively, D is TRBD1 (5 bases). V lost 4 bases and J lost 4, with 10 bases in between. The CDR3 is 14 residues long. Germline V gene lookup returns CDR1 KGHDR and CDR2 SFDVKD. The CDR3 loop is CATSDPDTNQPQHF. DNA for the CDR3: TGTGCCACCAGTGACCCGGACACAAATCAGCCCCAGCATTTT.

The chain carries TRBV24-1 and TRBJ1-2; the match to TRBD1 covers 8 bases. Trimming took 5 bases from V and 7 from J; bases not matched to a gene: 8. From germline, CDR1 is KGHDR and CDR2 SFDVKD. The CDR3 consists of 14 residues. The CDR3 sequence: CATSAAGGPFGYTF. The CDR3 nucleotides read TGTGCCACCAGTGCCGCAGGGGGCCCTTTTGGCTACACCTTC.

This clone was picked up a small number of times. DNA of the CDR3: TGTGCCAGCAGCCAAGGCGCGCGGGAGGGGGAGACCCAGTACTTC. Amino acids: CASSQGAREGETQYF. This chain joins TRBV3-1 (or the pseudogene TRBV3-2) and TRBJ2-5; 9 bases align to TRBD2. CDR3 length: 15 amino acids. From germline, CDR1 is LGHDT and CDR2 YNNKEL (reference sequence). The V segment lost 1 base and the J segment 5 bases; nucleotides outside the gene matches: 5.